Below are 18 T cell receptor beta chains sequenced from a single sample in a study of T cells in Graves' hyperthyroidism and ophthalmopathy. The TCR beta CDR3 regions underwent amplification using RNA transcripts as the source. The HTBI primer set was used in a first-round RT-PCR of the TCR CDR3. TCRdb fed the multiplex PCR reads into MiXCR, producing one record per CDR3 protein. The profile shows tens of thousands of distinct CDR3 sequences, roughly 51% of them singletons. Source material: peripheral blood or thyroid tissue (not recorded which). These receptors all stem from a man aged 18 to 30 with Graves' hyperthyroidism.

The chain uses TRBV20-1 and TRBJ2-7; D ambiguous. The germline V gene has CDR1 DFQATT and CDR2 SNEGSKA (reference sequence). This CDR3 contains 11 residues. Trimming removed 6 bases at V and 4 bases at J, with 10 bases between. Written as DNA, the CDR3 is TGCAGTGCAACGGACGGATACGAGCAGTACTTC. Its translation is CSATDGYEQYF.

The chain combines TRBV7-2 with TRBJ2-7, with 7 bases fitting TRBD1. Trimming at V came to 2 bases and at J to 4 bases, leaving 5 bases not matched to a gene. Germline V gene lookup returns CDR1 SGHTA and CDR2 FQGNSA. The CDR3 has 14 residues. The chain's CDR3 is CASSLKTGRYEQYF. CDR3 nucleotide sequence: TGTGCCAGCAGCTTAAAGACAGGGCGTTACGAGCAGTACTTC.

CDR3 sequence (DNA): TGCAGCGCCCTACACAGCGTCTCTGGAAACACCATATATTTT. Amino acid sequence: CSALHSVSGNTIYF. The chain carries TRBV29-1 and TRBJ1-3, with D hard to call. Germline V lookup: CDR1 SQVTM, CDR2 ANQGSEA. V dropped 7 bases and J dropped 0 bases, with 13 bases sitting between them. This CDR3 spans 14 amino acids.

This clonotype was counted ten times or more. The rearrangement uses TRBV7-7 and TRBJ2-5; TRBD2 matches at 10 bases. The CDR3 consists of 18 residues. Germline CDR1 reads SSHAT; CDR2 reads FNYEAQ (reference sequence). V was pared by 3 bases and J by 2 bases, with 12 bases of the junction left unmatched. CDR3 region: CASSFPFSGGWRQETQYF. DNA for the CDR3: TGTGCCAGCAGCTTCCCGTTTAGCGGGGGGTGGAGGCAAGAGACCCAGTACTTC.

This clonotype was observed many times. This sequence may be a read error, since a much larger clone differs from it by one base. This chain uses TRBV7-8 with TRBJ1-5; D possibly corresponds to TRBD1 (6 bases). This CDR3 is built from 14 residues. Germline CDR1 reads SGHVS; CDR2 reads FQNEAQ. V was cut by 5 bases and J by 5 bases, with 13 bases left in between. CDR3 nucleotide sequence: TGTGCCAGCAGCCACAGGGAGCCAGATCAGCCCCAGCATTTT. This translates into CASSHREPDQPQHF.

In this sample, this clonotype turned up many times. This chain uses TRBV19 with TRBJ1-5; D is perhaps TRBD1 (6 bases). This CDR3 spans 15 amino acids. Germline CDR1 and CDR2: LNHDA and SQIVND (reference sequence). The V end lost 3 bases, the J end lost 1 base, and 10 bases lay between the germline ends. CDR3 sequence (DNA): TGTGCCAGTAGTATTCAGGGGCAGAGCAATCAGCCCCAGCATTTT. It encodes CASSIQGQSNQPQHF.

This chain links TRBV15 with TRBJ1-5; TRBD1 matches 7 bases. V shed 2 bases, J shed 5 bases, and the junction held 6 bases outside the gene matches. The CDR3 has 15 residues. Germline assignment: CDR1 LNHNV and CDR2 YYDKDF (reference sequence). CDR3 in amino acids: CATSRRTGRDQPQHF. CDR3 nucleotide sequence: TGTGCCACCAGCAGACGGACAGGCCGCGATCAGCCCCAGCATTTT.

The chain carries TRBV29-1 and TRBJ2-5; TRBD2 agrees at 7 bases. This CDR3 has 12 amino acids. Germline CDR1 SQVTM, CDR2 ANQGSEA. The CDR3 nucleotides read TGCGGCGCCCGACGGGGGGTCGAGACCCAGTACTTC. Translation gives CGARRGVETQYF.

This clonotype was seen ten or more times. The chain has TRBV18 and TRBJ1-5; D remains unclear. The CDR3 length is 14 residues. Germline V gives CDR1 KGHSH, CDR2 LQKENI. V lost 1 base and J 5 bases, leaving 9 bases between the germline ends. The CDR3 loop reads CASSPLYSYQPQHF. The DNA of the CDR3 is TGTGCCAGCTCACCACTTTACAGTTATCAGCCCCAGCATTTT.

This clonotype was found once. The chain joins TRBV7-8 to TRBJ1-4, with a possible D match to TRBD1 (6 bases). Germline V gene data show CDR1 as SGHVS and CDR2 as FQNEAQ. Trimming stripped 1 base from V and 14 bases from J, with 17 bases between. This CDR3 is built from 14 residues. CDR3 amino acids: CASSLGNRANFLFF. The CDR3 DNA reads as TGTGCCAGCAGCTTAGGAAACAGGGCTAACTTTCTGTTTTTT.

This clonotype was observed many times. The chain links TRBV12-3 or TRBV12-4 to TRBJ2-5; weak D call: TRBD1 (5 bases). This CDR3 is built from 13 residues. V was cut by 1 base and J by 5 bases, with 8 bases left in between. The CDR3 loop reads CASSLGGQETQYF. The CDR3 region has the DNA TGTGCCAGCAGTTTAGGGGGCCAGGAGACCCAGTACTTC.

This clonotype is a singleton in its sample. The chain recombines TRBV20-1 with TRBJ2-5; TRBD2 matches 13 bases. The ends lost 6 bases at V and 5 bases at J; junction bases unmatched: 9. The CDR3 runs 15 residues. The germline V gene has CDR1 DFQATT and CDR2 SNEGSKA (reference sequence). The CDR3 bases are TGCAGTGCAGGACTAGCGGGAGCAAGTATCGAGACCCAGTACTTC. This gives the protein CSAGLAGASIETQYF.

For this clonotype: An end of the junction does not agree with germline; a read error may underlie this. The J gene is TRBJ1-4, the V gene TRBV20-1; unclear D gene. This CDR3 is 10 amino acids long. Germline values: CDR1 DFQATT, CDR2 SNEGSKA (reference sequence). The CDR3, as DNA: TGCAGTTCCGTCGAGGCCAACAAGGGATGG. It is translated as CSSVEANKGW.

V gene TRBV2 combines with J gene TRBJ1-3; 8 bases agree with TRBD1. The CDR3 is made up of 14 amino acids. The J segment lost 9 bases and the V segment lost 6 bases, leaving 10 bases of the junction unmatched. CDR1 is SNHLY and CDR2 is FYNNEI in the germline V gene. The CDR3 here is CASSGTGSGSTIYF. The CDR3 nucleotides are TGTGCCAGCAGCGGGACAGGCAGCGGTTCCACCATATATTTT.

Comments on this clonotype: Because the CDR3 is missing its conserved closing phenylalanine or tryptophan, this is likely a read error. The rearrangement joins TRBV10-2 to TRBJ2-7; 11 bases are shared with TRBD2. V shed 0 bases and J 4 bases; nucleotides not matched to a gene: 11. Germline CDR1 reads WSHSY; CDR2 reads SAAADI. CDR3 length: 18 residues. The CDR3 here is CASSESTSGGKIQYEQYS. The CDR3 nucleotides read TGCGCCAGCAGTGAGTCCACTAGCGGGGGAAAAATTCAATACGAGCAGTACTCC.

There are many counts of this clonotype. The rearrangement links TRBV9 to TRBJ2-2; D not resolved. The CDR3 spans 11 residues. Germline CDR1 reads SGDLS; CDR2 reads YYNGEE. Trimming removed 3 bases from V and 9 bases from J, with 6 bases in between. The CDR3, as DNA: TGTGCCAGCAGCGCAGCCAGGGAGCTGTTTTTT. This gives the protein CASSAARELFF. The variable domain in full, with the rest retrieved from reference TRBV9 and TRBJ2-2, is DSGVTQTPKHLITATGQRVTLRCSPRSGDLSVYWYQQSLDQGLQFLIQYYNGEERAKGNILERFSAQQFPDLHSELNLSSLELGDSALYFCASSAARELFFGEGSRLTVL.

This clonotype was observed a single time. The gene calls are TRBV7-2 and TRBJ2-7, with TRBD2 identical over 13 bases. There are 14 residues in the CDR3. The V segment lost 5 bases and the J segment 6 bases; nucleotides outside the gene matches: 4. Germline CDR1 SGHTA, CDR2 FQGNSA. Here the CDR3 DNA reads TGTGCCAGCAGCAAGGGGACTAGCGGGACCGAGCAGTACTTC. This sequence encodes CASSKGTSGTEQYF.

This rearrangement joins TRBV2 to TRBJ2-5; D is tentatively TRBD1 or TRBD2 (5 bases each). Germline loops: CDR1 SNHLY, CDR2 FYNNEI. V was cut by 8 bases and J by 5 bases, with 18 bases left in between. The CDR3 runs to 14 residues. The CDR3: CASGGVTYWETQYF. CDR3 coding DNA: TGTGCCAGCGGGGGTGTTACCTACTGGGAGACCCAGTACTTC. The variable domain in full, completed from reference TRBV2 and TRBJ2-5, reads EPEVTQTPSHQVTQMGQEVILRCVPISNHLYFYWYRQILGQKVEFLVSFYNNEISEKSEIFDDQFSVERPDGSNFTLKIRSTKLEDSAMYFCASGGVTYWETQYFGPGTRLLVL.